Shown below are 28 T cell receptor beta chains from a single sample sequenced in a study of regulatory T cells in long-lasting Graves disease. Documented time point: persistent/refractory GD, antithyroid drugs over 5 years with positive TRAb. The authors made the TCR library using RNA they extracted from PBMCs. HTBI primers from iRepertoire and Arm-PCR of CDR3 regions yielded the TCR beta libraries. Via MiXCR, TCRdb re-called the multiplex PCR reads, giving one row per CDR3 protein. The table shows 600,000 to 800,000 distinct CDR3 sequences, with about 32% occurring only once. Material: peripheral blood mononuclear cells (PBMCs), obtained when the disease was refractory, from a patient treated with antithyroid drugs. These TCRs come from a female donor with Graves disease.

This clonotype appeared a few times. The rearrangement uses TRBV15 and TRBJ1-1; D not resolved. The CDR3 sequence is 14 residues long. Germline V gene data show CDR1 as LNHNV and CDR2 as YYDKDF (reference sequence). With 2 bases removed from V and 3 bases from J, the gap between germline ends came to 10 bases. CDR3 residues: CATSRRLGDTEAFF. The CDR3 coding sequence is TGTGCCACCAGCAGAAGACTAGGTGACACTGAAGCTTTCTTT.

This chain links TRBV19 with TRBJ1-5; D call uncertain. The germline V gene encodes CDR1 LNHDA and CDR2 SQIVND (reference sequence). The CDR3 spans 13 residues. Trimming took off 3 bases at V and 3 bases at J, with 6 bases between the two ends. CDR3 DNA: TGTGCCAGTAGTATGAGGTACAATCAGCCCCAGCATTTT. Encoded protein: CASSMRYNQPQHF.

This sequence joins TRBV7-2 and TRBJ2-7, with a tentative D call TRBD2 (5 bases). Trimming stripped 0 bases from V and 3 bases from J, with 12 bases between. This CDR3 contains 15 residues. Looked up from germline, CDR1 is SGHTA and CDR2 is FQGNSA. In DNA, the CDR3 is TGTGCCAGCAGCTTAGCTGGCGGGTCTCTCTACGAGCAGTACTTC. This encodes CASSLAGGSLYEQYF.

This clonotype was observed a few times. This rearrangement joins TRBV6-1 to TRBJ1-6; 7 bases align to TRBD1. The V gene's germline CDR1 is MNHNS and CDR2 SASEGT. This CDR3 is built from 15 residues. The ends lost 2 bases at V and 7 bases at J; junction bases unmatched: 5. The CDR3 DNA reads as TGTGCCAGCAGTGAATTAGGGGACAGAAATTCACCCCTCCACTTT. It translates to CASSELGDRNSPLHF.

This clonotype came up a few times. The chain carries TRBV6-5 and TRBJ2-7, with 9 bases fitting TRBD2. Germline V gives CDR1 MNHEY, CDR2 SVGAGI. The CDR3 contains 14 residues. The ends lost 4 bases at V and 3 bases at J; junction bases unmatched: 4. The CDR3 DNA is TGTGCCAGCAGTTCCTGGACTAGCGACTACGAGCAGTACTTC. It codes for CASSSWTSDYEQYF.

The V and J genes are TRBV3-1 and TRBJ2-7, with D tentatively TRBD1 or TRBD2 (5 bases each). This CDR3 is 14 amino acids long. V lost 4 bases to trimming and J lost 1 base, with 11 bases between them. Per the germline V gene, CDR1 is LGHDT and CDR2 is YNNKEL (reference sequence). The CDR3 DNA is TGTGCCAGCAGCCTGGGACCGTTGTCCTACGAGCAGTACTTC. It specifies CASSLGPLSYEQYF.

At least ten counts were recorded for this clonotype. The CDR3 protein is CASSVSAGASYEQYF. CDR3 bases: TGCGCCAGCAGTGTCTCAGCGGGAGCATCCTACGAGCAGTACTTC. The J gene is TRBJ2-7, the V gene TRBV10-1; 8 bases line up with TRBD2. J gave up 1 base and V 4 bases, and 6 bases lay outside the gene matches. The CDR3 loop spans 15 amino acids. Germline V gives CDR1 WNHNN, CDR2 SYGVQD (reference sequence).

The chain has TRBV7-2 and TRBJ2-3; D unclear. Trimming left V 1 base short and J 5 bases short, with 7 bases between. CDR3 length: 13 residues. Germline values: CDR1 SGHTA, CDR2 FQGNSA. CDR3 nucleotides: TGTGCCAGCAGCTTAGACCAAATAGATACGCAGTATTTT. Its translation: CASSLDQIDTQYF.

This clonotype was seen more than once but under ten times. V gene TRBV5-5 combines with J gene TRBJ1-1; maybe TRBD1 (5 bases). This CDR3 has 13 residues. The V gene lost 9 bases and the J gene lost 3 bases, with 15 bases spanning the gap. Germline CDR1 is SGHKS and CDR2 is YYEKEE (reference sequence). The CDR3 loop is CATRREGDTEAFF. The CDR3 DNA reads as TGTGCCACCCGCAGGGAAGGGGACACTGAAGCTTTCTTT.

This clonotype was recorded a few times. V gene TRBV6-9 combines with J gene TRBJ1-1, with D perhaps TRBD1 (5 bases). V was shortened by 3 bases and J by 2 bases, with 16 bases between the two germline ends. The CDR3 runs to 16 residues. CDR1 and CDR2 (germline): MNHGY, SVAAGI. This CDR3 is CASSYQGGSENTEAFF. The CDR3, as DNA: TGTGCCAGCAGTTACCAGGGTGGGTCTGAAAACACTGAAGCTTTCTTT.

This clonotype was seen many times. This chain connects TRBV6-5 to TRBJ1-1, with D possibly being TRBD1 (6 bases). The CDR3 length is 13 residues. Germline CDR1 is MNHEY and CDR2 is SVGAGI. V was pared by 4 bases and J by 6 bases, with 12 bases between. CDR3 residues: CASSWSGVAEAFF. CDR3 nucleotides: TGTGCCAGCAGTTGGTCAGGGGTAGCTGAAGCTTTCTTT.

This clonotype was found many times. The rearrangement uses TRBV6-9 and TRBJ1-2; D not certain. The V gene's germline CDR1 is MNHGY and CDR2 SVAAGI. V was shortened by 3 bases and J by 7 bases, with 18 bases between the two germline ends. CDR3 size: 15 residues. The CDR3 is CASSYGVDDRAGYTF. CDR3 coding DNA: TGTGCCAGCAGTTACGGGGTAGATGACCGGGCTGGCTACACCTTC.

This clonotype showed up many times. CDR3 bases: TGTGCCAGCAGTTTGGCCCCCGGTGGGACAGGGATAAGTTCACCCCTCCACTTT. This translates into CASSLAPGGTGISSPLHF. V gene TRBV28 combines with J gene TRBJ1-6; 9 nucleotides agree with TRBD1. The CDR3 runs 18 residues. Germline CDR1 reads MDHEN; CDR2 reads SYDVKM. V dropped 3 bases and J dropped 9; count of bases not matched to a gene: 15. The whole variable domain, filled in from reference TRBV28 and TRBJ1-6, reads DVKVTQSSRYLVKRTGEKVFLECVQDMDHENMFWYRQDPGLGLRLIYFSYDVKMKEKGDIPEGYSVSREKKERFSLILESASTNQTSMYLCASSLAPGGTGISSPLHFGNGTRLTVT.

A few counts support this clonotype. This rearrangement joins TRBV5-6 to TRBJ2-5; TRBD1 or TRBD2 may be the D gene (5 bases each). This CDR3 is built from 14 residues. The V end was cut by 0 bases, the J end by 4 bases, with 10 bases between. Looked up from germline, CDR1 is SGHDT and CDR2 is YYEEEE. The CDR3 sequence is CASSLASGPETQYF. In nucleotides, the CDR3 is TGTGCCAGCAGCTTGGCCTCGGGGCCAGAGACCCAGTACTTC.

This rearrangement joins TRBV20-1 to TRBJ2-5; 9 bases are a match to TRBD2. V was pared by 5 bases and J by 1 base, with 2 bases of the junction left unmatched. Germline V gene sequence: CDR1 DFQATT, CDR2 SNEGSKA (reference sequence). The CDR3 is made up of 13 amino acids. The CDR3 reads CSAGTSRQETQYF. The CDR3 DNA follows: TGCAGTGCTGGGACTAGCCGCCAAGAGACCCAGTACTTC.

The chain carries TRBV19 and TRBJ1-1; D not certain. Between the trimmed V and J ends, which lost 0 bases and 0 bases, there was a span of 5 bases. The CDR3 is 14 residues long. The germline V gene has CDR1 LNHDA and CDR2 SQIVND (reference sequence). The CDR3, as DNA: TGTGCCAGTAGTATAGATCGGCTGAACACTGAAGCTTTCTTT. Translated, it gives CASSIDRLNTEAFF.

This clonotype has only a few counts. V usage is TRBV2 and J usage is TRBJ1-2, with D possibly TRBD1 on 5 matching bases. The CDR3 spans 11 residues. Germline-derived CDR1 and CDR2 are SNHLY and FYNNEI. V was cut by 6 bases and J by 8 bases, with 10 bases left in between. The DNA for the CDR3 is TGTGCCAGCAGAGAGGGACGAGGCTACACCTTC. This codes for CASREGRGYTF.

V is TRBV24-1 and J is TRBJ1-2; TRBD1 matches 9 bases. This CDR3 is 17 amino acids long. The V gene end was trimmed by 1 base and the J gene end by 2 bases; junction bases not matched to a gene: 7. Germline V gene lookup returns CDR1 KGHDR and CDR2 SFDVKD. CDR3 DNA: TGTGCCACCAGTGATTTCGGACAGGGGAGGGGGAACTATGGCTACACCTTC. This translates into CATSDFGQGRGNYGYTF.

This clonotype was observed a handful of times. This sequence joins TRBV5-1 and TRBJ1-1, with 7 bases fitting TRBD1. Germline V lookup: CDR1 SGHRS, CDR2 YFSETQ. The CDR3 runs to 15 residues. V shed 3 bases, J shed 4 bases, and the junction held 9 bases outside the gene matches. CDR3 protein: CASSSTGVWGTEAFF. The CDR3 DNA reads TGCGCCAGCAGCTCTACAGGGGTATGGGGCACTGAAGCTTTCTTT.

The chain carries TRBV11-2 and TRBJ1-4; D not certain. The CDR3 is 18 residues long. Trimming removed 1 base from V and 8 bases from J, with 23 bases in between. Per germline, CDR1 SGHAT and CDR2 FQNNGV. The chain's CDR3 is CASSLVFGDPGGTEKLFF. The CDR3 DNA is TGTGCCAGCAGCTTAGTTTTTGGGGATCCGGGCGGAACCGAAAAACTGTTTTTT.

The chain is built from TRBV6-1 and TRBJ2-2; D tentatively reads TRBD1 or TRBD2 (5 bases each). Germline V gene sequence: CDR1 MNHNS, CDR2 SASEGT. The V end lost 7 bases, the J end lost 0 bases, and 12 bases lay between the germline ends. CDR3 length: 15 residues. This CDR3 reads CASIGTVANTGELFF. Here the CDR3 DNA reads TGTGCCAGCATTGGGACCGTCGCGAACACCGGGGAGCTGTTTTTT.

The table lists this clonotype with many counts. The J gene is TRBJ1-2, the V gene TRBV6-1; D gene ambiguous. V gave up 1 base and J gave up 0 bases, with 12 bases separating them. Germline V lookup: CDR1 MNHNS, CDR2 SASEGT. The CDR3 has 16 residues. The chain's CDR3 is CASSEVNEGSNYGYTF. The CDR3 nucleotides read TGTGCCAGCAGTGAAGTAAACGAAGGTTCTAACTATGGCTACACCTTC.

The rearrangement links TRBV6-5 to TRBJ2-4; D is ambiguous. V was trimmed by 0 bases and J by 0 bases, leaving 12 bases between them. The CDR3 has 17 amino acids. Per germline, CDR1 MNHEY and CDR2 SVGAGI. The CDR3 region is CASSYSIHRQAKNIQYF. The CDR3 DNA sequence: TGTGCCAGCAGTTACTCGATCCACAGACAAGCCAAAAACATTCAGTACTTC.

This clonotype was detected a few times. J is TRBJ2-5 and V is TRBV10-1; D may be TRBD1 (7 bases). V gave up 0 bases and J gave up 12 bases, with 17 bases separating them. CDR1 is WNHNN and CDR2 is SYGVQD in the germline V gene (reference sequence). This CDR3 region has 14 residues. The CDR3 coding sequence is TGCGCCAGCAGTGAGTCGGAGGGACAGCAACAGAAGTACTTC. This translates into CASSESEGQQQKYF.

This clonotype was detected many times. The DNA of the CDR3 is TGTGCCAGCAGGCTCGTAGTGAACCTAAGGGAGACCCAGTACTTC. It encodes CASRLVVNLRETQYF. This chain links TRBV12-3 or TRBV12-4 with TRBJ2-5; D gene ambiguous. This CDR3 comprises 15 residues. Between the trimmed V and J ends, which lost 6 bases and 5 bases, there was a span of 19 bases.

This clonotype was counted a few times. The V and J genes are TRBV7-9 and TRBJ2-5; weak D call: TRBD2 (6 bases). The CDR3 consists of 13 residues. V lost 3 bases to trimming and J lost 5 bases, with 10 bases between them. Germline V gene lookup returns CDR1 SEHNR and CDR2 FQNEAQ (reference sequence). The CDR3 here is CASSFDSGETQYF. In nucleotides, the CDR3 is TGTGCCAGCAGCTTCGACAGCGGGGAGACCCAGTACTTC.

The table lists this clonotype with many counts. This CDR3 reads CASRAKGWAYEQYF. DNA of the CDR3: TGTGCCAGCAGAGCGAAAGGGTGGGCCTACGAGCAGTACTTC. The chain has TRBV28 and TRBJ2-7; D gene unclear. The germline V gene has CDR1 MDHEN and CDR2 SYDVKM. Deletions cut 6 bases from V and 2 bases from J, with 14 bases between. This CDR3 region has 14 residues.

Notes on this clonotype: The junction differs from germline at one of its ends, possibly a read error. The rearrangement joins TRBV4-1 to TRBJ1-2, with D maybe TRBD1 (5 bases). Germline loops: CDR1 MGHRA, CDR2 YSYEKL. The length of the CDR3 is 12 residues. Here the CDR3 reads CASSQGLGATSF. The CDR3 DNA follows: TGCGCCAGCAGCCAAGGACTAGGGGCCACAAGCTTC.